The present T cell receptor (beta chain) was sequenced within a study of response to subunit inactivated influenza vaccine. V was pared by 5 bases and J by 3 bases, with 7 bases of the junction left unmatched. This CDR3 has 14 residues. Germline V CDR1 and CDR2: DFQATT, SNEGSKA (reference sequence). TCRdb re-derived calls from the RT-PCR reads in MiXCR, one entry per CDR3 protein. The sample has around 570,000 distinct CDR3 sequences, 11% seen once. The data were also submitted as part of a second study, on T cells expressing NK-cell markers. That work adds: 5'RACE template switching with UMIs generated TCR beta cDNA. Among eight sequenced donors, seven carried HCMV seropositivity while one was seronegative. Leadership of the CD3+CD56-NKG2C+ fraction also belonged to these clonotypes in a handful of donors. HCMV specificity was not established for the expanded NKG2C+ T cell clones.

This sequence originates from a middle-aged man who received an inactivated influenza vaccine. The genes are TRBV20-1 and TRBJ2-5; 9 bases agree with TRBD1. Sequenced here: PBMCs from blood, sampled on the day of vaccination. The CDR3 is CSAPPGQGKETQYF. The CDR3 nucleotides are TGCAGTGCTCCCCCGGGACAGGGAAAAGAGACCCAGTACTTC.